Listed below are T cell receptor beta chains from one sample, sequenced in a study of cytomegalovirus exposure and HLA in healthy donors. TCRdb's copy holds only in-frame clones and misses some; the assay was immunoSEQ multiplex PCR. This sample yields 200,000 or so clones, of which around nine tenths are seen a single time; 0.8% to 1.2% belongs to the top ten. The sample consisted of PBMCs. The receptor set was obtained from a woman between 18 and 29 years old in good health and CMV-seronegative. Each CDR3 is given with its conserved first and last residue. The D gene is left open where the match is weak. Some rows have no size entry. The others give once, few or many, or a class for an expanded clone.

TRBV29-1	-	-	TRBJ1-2	CSVVHPARGYTF	TGCAGCGTCGTGCATCCGGCTAGGGGCTACACCTTC
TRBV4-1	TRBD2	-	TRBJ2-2	CASSRDASGRALGELFF	TGCGCCAGCAGCCGAGACGCTAGCGGGAGGGCCCTAGGGGAGCTGTTTTTT
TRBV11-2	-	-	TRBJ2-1	CASSLRGSSYNEQFF	TGTGCCAGCAGCTTACGAGGGAGCTCCTACAATGAGCAGTTCTTC
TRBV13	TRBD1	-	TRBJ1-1	CASSRDRRAEAFF	TGTGCCAGCAGCCGGGACAGGAGGGCTGAAGCTTTCTTT
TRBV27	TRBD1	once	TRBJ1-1	CASSPPQGLNTEAFF	TGTGCCAGCAGTCCCCCACAGGGGTTGAACACTGAAGCTTTCTTT
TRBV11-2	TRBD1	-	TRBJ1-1	CASSPGQVYTEAFF	TGTGCCAGCAGCCCAGGACAGGTGTACACTGAAGCTTTCTTT
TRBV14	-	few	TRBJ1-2	CASSQDRVFGYTF	TGTGCCAGCAGCCAAGACAGGGTTTTCGGCTACACCTTC
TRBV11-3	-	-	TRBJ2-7	CASSLDSSYEQYF	TGTGCCAGCAGCTTGGACAGCTCCTACGAGCAGTACTTC
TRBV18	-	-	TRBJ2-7	CASSRSTLSYEQYF	TGTGCCAGCTCACGGAGTACCCTATCCTACGAGCAGTACTTC
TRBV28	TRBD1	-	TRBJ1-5	CASRTGTGFVDQPQHF	TGTGCCAGCAGAACCGGGACAGGCTTCGTGGATCAGCCCCAGCATTTT
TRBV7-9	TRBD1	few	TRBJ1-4	CASSLAGTGVEKLFF	TGTGCCAGCAGCTTAGCCGGGACAGGGGTTGAAAAACTGTTTTTT
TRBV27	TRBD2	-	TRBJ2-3	CASSLLLASGYTDTQYF	TGTGCCAGCAGTTTATTGCTGGCTAGCGGATACACAGATACGCAGTATTTT
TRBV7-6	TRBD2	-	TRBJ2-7	CASSLGRDRTYEQYF	TGTGCCAGCAGCCTGGGGAGGGATAGAACCTACGAGCAGTACTTC
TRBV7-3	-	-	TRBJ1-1	CASSLTGGRGNTEAFF	TGTGCCAGCAGCTTAACGGGAGGAAGGGGGAACACTGAAGCTTTCTTT
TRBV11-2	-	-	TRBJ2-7	CASSLVGQRNEQYF	TGTGCCAGCAGCTTAGTAGGACAGAGGAACGAGCAGTACTTC
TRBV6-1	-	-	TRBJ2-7	CASSEFLGARRGEQYF	TGTGCCAGCAGTGAATTCCTTGGGGCCAGGAGGGGCGAGCAGTACTTC
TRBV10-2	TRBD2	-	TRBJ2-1	CASSGLFGETSGVSSYNEQFF	TGCGCCAGCAGTGGATTGTTCGGGGAGACTAGCGGAGTTAGCTCCTACAATGAGCAGTTCTTC
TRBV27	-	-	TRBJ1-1	CASSFGGVNTEAFF	TGTGCCAGCAGCTTTGGAGGGGTGAACACTGAAGCTTTCTTT
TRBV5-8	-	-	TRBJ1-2	CASSLARGYGYTF	TGTGCCAGCAGCTTGGCCAGGGGATATGGCTACACCTTC
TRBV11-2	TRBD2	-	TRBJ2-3	CASRFLGLALDTQYF	TGTGCCAGCAGGTTCCTAGGACTAGCCTTAGATACGCAGTATTTT
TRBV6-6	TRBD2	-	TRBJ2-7	CASRGLAGRTEQYF	TGTGCCAGCAGGGGACTAGCGGGAAGAACCGAGCAGTACTTC
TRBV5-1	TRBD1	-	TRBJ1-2	CASSGSGTGDYGYTF	TGCGCCAGCAGCGGCTCCGGGACAGGAGACTATGGCTACACCTTC
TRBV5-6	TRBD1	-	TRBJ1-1	CASSLTGGTEAFF	TGTGCCAGCAGCTTGACAGGGGGGACTGAAGCTTTCTTT
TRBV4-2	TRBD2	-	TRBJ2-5	CASSQALTSGIKTQYF	TGTGCCAGCAGCCAAGCTCTAACTAGCGGGATAAAGACCCAGTACTTC
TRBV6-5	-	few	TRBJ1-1	CASSYPRGTEAFF	TGTGCCAGCAGTTACCCCAGGGGCACTGAAGCTTTCTTT
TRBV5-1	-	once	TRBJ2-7	CASSLVTGTYEQYF	TGCGCCAGCAGCTTGGTTACGGGAACCTACGAGCAGTACTTC
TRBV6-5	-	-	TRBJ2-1	CASGRGDNEQFF	TGTGCCAGCGGGAGGGGGGACAATGAGCAGTTCTTC
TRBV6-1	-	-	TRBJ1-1	CASSVRTAGTEAFF	TGTGCCAGCAGTGTGAGGACAGCAGGCACTGAAGCTTTCTTT
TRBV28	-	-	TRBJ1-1	CASSLLGPNTEAFF	TGTGCCAGCAGCCTCCTGGGCCCGAACACTGAAGCTTTCTTT
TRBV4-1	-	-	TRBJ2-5	CASRSRVGVPGTQYF	TGCGCCAGCAGGAGCCGCGTCGGGGTCCCGGGGACCCAGTACTTC
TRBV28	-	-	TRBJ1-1	CASRRQRMMNTEAFF	TGTGCCAGCAGACGACAGAGGATGATGAACACTGAAGCTTTCTTT
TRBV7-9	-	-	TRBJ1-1	CASSFGRATEAFF	TGTGCCAGCAGCTTTGGCAGGGCCACTGAAGCTTTCTTT
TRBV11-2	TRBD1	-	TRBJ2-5	CASSFGTGETQYF	TGTGCCAGCAGCTTTGGGACAGGAGAGACCCAGTACTTC
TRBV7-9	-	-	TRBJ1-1	CASSFSMNTEAFF	TGTGCCAGCAGCTTTAGTATGAACACTGAAGCTTTCTTT
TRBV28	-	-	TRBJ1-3	CASSFARNTIYF	TGTGCCAGCAGTTTTGCTAGAAACACCATATATTTT
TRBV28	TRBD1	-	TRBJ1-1	CASSLGDRVGAFF	TGTGCCAGCAGTTTAGGGGACAGGGTAGGAGCTTTCTTT
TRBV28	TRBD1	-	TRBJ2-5	CASRLTGKETQYF	TGTGCCAGCAGATTGACAGGGAAAGAGACCCAGTACTTC
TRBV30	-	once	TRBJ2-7	CAWTKGPYEQYF	TGTGCCTGGACGAAGGGGCCCTACGAGCAGTACTTC
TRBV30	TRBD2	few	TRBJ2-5	CALGTSGTSETQYF	TGTGCCTTGGGGACTAGCGGGACCTCAGAGACCCAGTACTTC
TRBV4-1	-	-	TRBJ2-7	CASSQGGGNEQYF	TGCGCCAGCAGCCAAGGTGGGGGCAACGAGCAGTACTTC
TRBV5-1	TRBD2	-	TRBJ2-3	CASDSGGDTDTQYF	TGCGCCAGCGATAGCGGGGGGGACACAGATACGCAGTATTTT
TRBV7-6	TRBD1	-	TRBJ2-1	CASSLASRTGPNNEQFF	TGTGCCAGCAGCTTAGCCTCCCGGACAGGGCCTAACAATGAGCAGTTCTTC